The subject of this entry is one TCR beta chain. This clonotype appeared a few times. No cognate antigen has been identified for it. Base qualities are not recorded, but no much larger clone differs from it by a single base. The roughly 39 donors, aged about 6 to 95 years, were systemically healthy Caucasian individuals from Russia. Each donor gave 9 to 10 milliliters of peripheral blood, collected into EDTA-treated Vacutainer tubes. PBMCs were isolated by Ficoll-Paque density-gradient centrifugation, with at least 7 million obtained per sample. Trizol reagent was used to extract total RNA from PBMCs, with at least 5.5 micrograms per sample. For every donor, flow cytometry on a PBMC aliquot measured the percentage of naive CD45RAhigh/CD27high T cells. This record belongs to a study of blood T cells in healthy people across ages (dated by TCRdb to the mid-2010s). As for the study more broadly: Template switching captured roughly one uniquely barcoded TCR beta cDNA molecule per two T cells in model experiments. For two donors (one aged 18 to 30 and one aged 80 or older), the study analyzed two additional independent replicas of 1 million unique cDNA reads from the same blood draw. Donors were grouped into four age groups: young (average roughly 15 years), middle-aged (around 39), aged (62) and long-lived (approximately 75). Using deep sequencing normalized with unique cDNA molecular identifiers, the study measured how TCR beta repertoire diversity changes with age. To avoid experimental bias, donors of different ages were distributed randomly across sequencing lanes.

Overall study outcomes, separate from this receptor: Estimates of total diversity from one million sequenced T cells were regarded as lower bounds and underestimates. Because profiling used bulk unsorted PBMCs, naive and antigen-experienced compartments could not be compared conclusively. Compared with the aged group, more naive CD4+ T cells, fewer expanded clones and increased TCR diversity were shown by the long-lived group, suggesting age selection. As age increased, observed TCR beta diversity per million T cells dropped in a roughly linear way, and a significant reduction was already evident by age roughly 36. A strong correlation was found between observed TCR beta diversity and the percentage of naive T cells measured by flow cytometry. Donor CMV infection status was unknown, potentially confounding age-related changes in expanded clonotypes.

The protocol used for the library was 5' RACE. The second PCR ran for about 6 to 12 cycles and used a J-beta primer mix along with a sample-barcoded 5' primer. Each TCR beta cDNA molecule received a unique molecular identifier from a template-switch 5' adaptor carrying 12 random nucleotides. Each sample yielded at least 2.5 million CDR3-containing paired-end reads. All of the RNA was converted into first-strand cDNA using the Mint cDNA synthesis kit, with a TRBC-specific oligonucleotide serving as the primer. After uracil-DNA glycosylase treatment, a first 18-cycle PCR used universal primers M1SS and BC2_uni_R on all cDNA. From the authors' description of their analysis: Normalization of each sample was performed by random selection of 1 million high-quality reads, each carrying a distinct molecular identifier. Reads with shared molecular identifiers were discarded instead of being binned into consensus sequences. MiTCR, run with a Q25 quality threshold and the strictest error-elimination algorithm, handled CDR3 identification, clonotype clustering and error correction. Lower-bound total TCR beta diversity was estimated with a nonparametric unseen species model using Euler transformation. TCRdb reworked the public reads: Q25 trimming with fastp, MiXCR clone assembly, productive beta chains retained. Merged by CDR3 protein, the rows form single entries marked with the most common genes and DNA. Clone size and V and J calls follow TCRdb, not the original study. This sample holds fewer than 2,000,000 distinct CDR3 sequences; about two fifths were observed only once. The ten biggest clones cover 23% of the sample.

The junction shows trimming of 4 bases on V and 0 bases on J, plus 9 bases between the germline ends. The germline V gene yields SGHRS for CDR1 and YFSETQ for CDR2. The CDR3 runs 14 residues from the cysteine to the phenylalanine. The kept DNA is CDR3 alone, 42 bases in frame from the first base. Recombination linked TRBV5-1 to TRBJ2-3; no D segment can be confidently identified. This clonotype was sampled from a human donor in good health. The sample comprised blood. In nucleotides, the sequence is TGCGCCAGCAGCAATTCCGCTAGCACAGATACGCAGTATTTT. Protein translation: CASSNSASTDTQYF. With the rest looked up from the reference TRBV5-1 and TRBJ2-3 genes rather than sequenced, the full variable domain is KAGVTQTPRYLIKTRGQQVTLSCSPISGHRSVSWYQQTPGQGLQFLFEYFSETQRNKGNFPGRFSGRQFSNSRSEMNVSTLELGDSALYLCASSNSASTDTQYFGPGTRLTVL.